These T cell receptor beta chains were read from a single sample in a study of T-cell memory formation after mild COVID-19. TCRdb re-called the 5' RACE reads with MiXCR, one entry per CDR3 protein. This table has just over 300,000 distinct CDR3 sequences, approximately 19% appearing once. Input material: PBMCs or a T cell subset sorted from them (not recorded which). Receptors originate from a man aged 18 to 29 who had mild COVID-19 (a few samples of this study predate the infection). Cell type and time point are not known. CDR3s include the opening cysteine and the closing phenylalanine or tryptophan. Clone size appears in some rows only: once, few, many, or a class for an expanded clone.

cdr3_length,j_call,v_call,clone_size,cdr3_aa
14,TRBJ1-2,TRBV24-1,few,CATSDSDRIGGYTF
13,TRBJ1-2,TRBV7-9,few,CASSFEGGGGYTF
14,TRBJ1-1,TRBV12-3/TRBV12-4,.,CASSLRGELTEAFF
17,TRBJ2-2,TRBV4-2,.,CASSQGIAGENTGELFF
15,TRBJ1-3,TRBV7-2,few,CASTTGRNSGNTIYF
14,TRBJ2-3,TRBV6-1,.,CASQRGGSTDTQYF
14,TRBJ1-1,TRBV7-2,few,CASSLRVGKTEAFF
16,TRBJ2-5,TRBV20-1,.,CSARDLTFSGQETQYF
14,TRBJ2-7,TRBV5-1,many,CASSLEPRTYEQYF
12,TRBJ1-1,TRBV12-3/TRBV12-4,many,CASTREGAEAFF
13,TRBJ1-6,TRBV6-5,once,CASSTGGGSPLHF
14,TRBJ2-2,TRBV20-1,few,CSARARGATGELFF
17,TRBJ1-3,TRBV7-8,many,CASSLGNYRVKGNTIYF
14,TRBJ2-1,TRBV20-1,.,CSARSTGSYNEQFF
14,TRBJ2-1,TRBV12-3/TRBV12-4,few,CASSLERVLNEQFF
16,TRBJ2-1,TRBV11-2,.,CASSSRTGASYNEQFF
16,TRBJ2-2,TRBV7-2,.,CASSYSGGPNTGELFF
13,TRBJ2-5,TRBV7-3,.,CASSSKAEETQYF
14,TRBJ1-6,TRBV7-9,.,CASSLRTFHSPLHF
12,TRBJ1-1,TRBV29-1,.,CSVAGGHTEAFF
13,TRBJ2-3,TRBV12-3/TRBV12-4,few,CASGSSSTDTQYF
17,TRBJ2-3,TRBV9,few,CASSVGAVGVSTDTQYF
13,TRBJ1-2,TRBV7-2,.,CASRGSQNYGYTF
14,TRBJ1-1,TRBV28,few,CASYTQGFYTEAFF
14,TRBJ2-5,TRBV2,few,CASSEMTGQETQYF
15,TRBJ1-2,TRBV4-1,.,CASSQELRGGYGYTF
16,TRBJ2-2,TRBV5-1,.,CASSLGLGPLTGELFF
16,TRBJ1-5,TRBV7-2,.,CASSLFRRGSNQPQHF
14,TRBJ2-5,TRBV4-3,.,CASSFQPGPETQYF
11,TRBJ2-2,TRBV7-9,.,CASIQPGELFF
15,TRBJ1-6,TRBV7-2,.,CASSSWTGDNSPLHF